The 20 T cell receptor beta chains below all came from one sample that was sequenced in a study of T cell changes during pregnancy in multiple sclerosis. The protocol was immunoSEQ multiplex PCR, while the TCRdb copy is restricted to in-frame clones and leaves out a portion. The profile shows tens of thousands of clones, around nine tenths of them singletons. The material sequenced was peripheral blood, taken in the first trimester of pregnancy. Receptors were obtained from a female donor in good health, enrolled as a control in a pregnancy study.

The chain couples TRBV9 to TRBJ2-7; tentative D call: TRBD2 (6 bases). Per the germline V gene, CDR1 is SGDLS and CDR2 is YYNGEE. V gave up 0 bases and J gave up 0 bases, with 19 bases separating them. CDR3 length: 18 residues. Here the CDR3 reads CASSVGLGTLTLSYEQYF. CDR3 coding DNA: TGTGCCAGCAGCGTAGGACTCGGGACTCTTACTCTCTCCTACGAGCAGTACTTC.

V and J are TRBV6-1 and TRBJ2-7; perhaps TRBD2 as D (6 bases). The CDR3 totals 13 residues. Per germline, CDR1 MNHNS and CDR2 SASEGT. Trimming took 9 bases from V and 0 from J, leaving 12 bases between them. The CDR3 bases are TGTGCCAGTCCGGGACTGGACTCCTACGAGCAGTACTTC. It translates to CASPGLDSYEQYF.

This chain joins TRBV7-2 and TRBJ1-3; TRBD1 agrees at 9 bases. V lost 2 bases and J lost 3; bases outside the gene matches: 8. This CDR3 spans 17 amino acids. CDR1 and CDR2 (germline): SGHTA, FQGNSA. The CDR3 nucleotides read TGTGCCAGCAGCTTAATGGCACAGGGGGCTGGTGGAAACACCATATATTTT. Its protein is CASSLMAQGAGGNTIYF.

This clone was counted between two and nine times. J is TRBJ2-5 and V is TRBV2, with a weak D call TRBD1 (5 bases). This CDR3 is 13 amino acids long. V shed 3 bases and J shed 7 bases, with 12 bases lying between them. Germline-derived CDR1 and CDR2 are SNHLY and FYNNEI. CDR3 sequence (DNA): TGTGCCAGCAGTGACTTGGGGCTGGGGACCCAGTACTTC. Translation gives CASSDLGLGTQYF.

This clone turned up a few times. J is TRBJ2-2 and V is TRBV11-2; TRBD1 aligns across 9 bases. The germline gives CDR1 SGHAT, CDR2 FQNNGV. The CDR3 extends over 15 amino acids. Germline trimming cut 3 bases from V and 6 bases from J; bases unmatched to any gene: 5. CDR3 in amino acids: CASSFNRGRSGELFF. In DNA form, the CDR3 reads TGTGCCAGCAGCTTCAACAGGGGGCGTTCCGGGGAGCTGTTTTTT.

This clone was found a few times. The chain uses TRBV28 and TRBJ2-5; D uncertain. The CDR3 runs 13 residues. Germline V lookup: CDR1 MDHEN, CDR2 SYDVKM. V lost 3 bases, J lost 0 bases, and 5 bases lay in between. The CDR3 nucleotides read TGTGCCAGCAGTTTTCAGTACCAAGAGACCCAGTACTTC. Amino acid sequence: CASSFQYQETQYF.

This chain uses TRBV6-6 with TRBJ1-2, with a weak D call TRBD1 (6 bases). The V end was cut by 4 bases, the J end by 6 bases, with 21 bases between. The CDR3 spans 16 residues. The germline V gene encodes CDR1 MNHNY and CDR2 SVGAGI (reference sequence). CDR3 nucleotide sequence: TGTGCCAGCAGTTCCCCCATGGACAGACCTCGGGATGGCTACACCTTC. This codes for CASSSPMDRPRDGYTF.

V is TRBV5-1 and J is TRBJ2-7; D call uncertain. V lost 0 bases, J lost 5 bases, and 9 bases lay in between. The CDR3 is 13 residues long. CDR1 and CDR2 from the germline V gene are SGHRS and YFSETQ. The CDR3, as DNA: TGCGCCAGCAGCTTGGGTCTGTTTAACGAGCAGTACTTC. Translation gives CASSLGLFNEQYF.

The rearrangement links TRBV5-1 to TRBJ2-4, with 14 bases matching TRBD2. The J segment lost 5 bases and the V segment lost 0 bases, leaving 10 bases of the junction unmatched. The germline V gene encodes CDR1 SGHRS and CDR2 YFSETQ. The CDR3 runs to 19 residues. CDR3 amino acids: CASSLVGLAGAVGQNIQYF. CDR3 nucleotides: TGCGCCAGCAGCTTGGTGGGACTAGCGGGGGCCGTGGGTCAAAACATTCAGTACTTC.

V and J are TRBV5-4 and TRBJ1-1, with D unresolved. CDR1 and CDR2 (germline): SGHNT, YYREEE (reference sequence). This CDR3 has 15 amino acids. Trimming removed 0 bases from V and 2 bases from J, with 11 bases in between. This CDR3 is CASSLGGGINTEAFF. The CDR3 DNA reads TGTGCCAGCAGCTTGGGCGGAGGGATAAACACTGAAGCTTTCTTT.

The genes are TRBV12-5 and TRBJ1-2, with D uncertain. Trimming cost V 1 base and J 7 bases, with 13 bases left between them. The V gene's germline CDR1 is LGHNT and CDR2 FRNRAP. This CDR3 has 14 amino acids. The CDR3 spells CASGLAGIRSGYTF. CDR3 coding DNA: TGTGCTAGTGGTTTGGCCGGGATCAGGAGTGGCTACACCTTC.

The J gene is TRBJ2-7, the V gene TRBV13; D gene uncertain. This CDR3 region has 14 residues. Germline loops: CDR1 PRHDT, CDR2 FYEKMQ (reference sequence). The V end was cut by 3 bases, the J end by 3 bases, with 12 bases between. CDR3 sequence: CASSFHQTGYEQYF. CDR3 coding DNA: TGTGCCAGCAGCTTCCACCAAACTGGCTACGAGCAGTACTTC.

In this sample, this clone turned up once. This chain connects TRBV30 to TRBJ2-7; 9 positions match TRBD2. V was pared by 3 bases and J by 7 bases, with 10 bases of the junction left unmatched. The CDR3 covers 14 residues. Germline CDR1 and CDR2: GTSNPN and SVGIG (reference sequence). Written as DNA, the CDR3 is TGTGCCTGGAGCTGGGGCGGGGGGGATCAGGAGCAGTACTTC. Protein product: CAWSWGGGDQEQYF.

CDR3 residues: CASSYSNEKLFF. Written as DNA, the CDR3 is TGTGCCAGCAGTTACTCTAATGAAAAACTGTTTTTT. V and J are TRBV2 and TRBJ1-4, with D hard to call. Germline loops: CDR1 SNHLY, CDR2 FYNNEI. Trimming shortened V by 5 bases and J by 3 bases, and 4 bases separated the two germline ends. CDR3 length equals 12 residues.

V and J are TRBV19 and TRBJ1-3; TRBD1 is a possible D gene (6 bases). CDR3 length: 14 amino acids. CDR1 LNHDA and CDR2 SQIVND come from the germline V gene (reference sequence). V was trimmed by 3 bases and J by 8 bases, leaving 14 bases between them. Written as DNA, the CDR3 is TGTGCCAGTAGTATCAGGGGAAACGGCGACACCATATATTTT. Translated: CASSIRGNGDTIYF. The whole variable domain, remainder taken from reference TRBV19 and TRBJ1-3, is DGGITQSPKYLFRKEGQNVTLSCEQNLNHDAMYWYRQDPGQGLRLIYYSQIVNDFQKGDIAEGYSVSREKKESFPLTVTSAQKNPTAFYLCASSIRGNGDTIYFGEGSWLTVV.

This clone was recorded only once. V and J are TRBV2 and TRBJ2-4; a weak D match, TRBD1 (6 bases). There are 18 residues in the CDR3. The germline V and J ends were trimmed by 5 bases and 0 bases, with 20 bases remaining between them. Germline V gene sequence: CDR1 SNHLY, CDR2 FYNNEI. CDR3 sequence: CASSQGLGVGEAKNIQYF. CDR3 coding DNA: TGTGCCAGCAGTCAGGGGTTGGGGGTAGGTGAAGCCAAAAACATTCAGTACTTC.

The chain recombines TRBV15 with TRBJ2-1, with 12 bases identical to TRBD2. The V gene's germline CDR1 is LNHNV and CDR2 YYDKDF (reference sequence). The ends lost 0 bases at V and 2 bases at J; junction bases unmatched: 5. This CDR3 is built from 18 residues. CDR3 residues: CATSRDAGLAGAYNEQFF. Written as DNA, the CDR3 is TGTGCCACCAGCAGAGATGCGGGACTAGCGGGCGCCTACAATGAGCAGTTCTTC.

V gene TRBV6-1 combines with J gene TRBJ1-1, with 10 bases aligning to TRBD1. V lost 6 bases to trimming and J lost 2 bases; unmatched junction nucleotides: 6. The length of the CDR3 is 15 residues. Per the germline V gene, CDR1 is MNHNS and CDR2 is SASEGT. In nucleotides, the CDR3 is TGTGCCAGCAGGGACAGGGGGATGGTAAACACTGAAGCTTTCTTT. Translation: CASRDRGMVNTEAFF.

The rearrangement joins TRBV19 to TRBJ2-5; D perhaps matches TRBD2 (6 bases). Germline V gene sequence: CDR1 LNHDA, CDR2 SQIVND (reference sequence). Between the trimmed V and J ends, which lost 3 bases and 4 bases, there was a span of 15 bases. This CDR3 comprises 15 residues. The CDR3 loop is CASSIQGARGETQYF. CDR3 DNA: TGTGCCAGTAGTATTCAAGGGGCGCGGGGAGAGACCCAGTACTTC.

The chain recombines TRBV9 with TRBJ2-7; the D gene is possibly TRBD1 (5 bases). The germline V and J ends were trimmed by 4 bases and 0 bases, with 11 bases remaining between them. Per germline, CDR1 SGDLS and CDR2 YYNGEE. The length of the CDR3 is 14 residues. The DNA for the CDR3 is TGTGCCAGCAGCCCCCAGACAGCCTCCTACGAGCAGTACTTC. Translating gives CASSPQTASYEQYF.